These 20 T cell receptor beta chains share one sample of origin, sequenced in a study of identical twins. TCRdb re-called the 5' RACE reads through MiXCR, storing one row per CDR3 protein. This table has approximately 680,000 distinct CDR3 sequences, just over 7% appearing once. The sample was also linked to a second study, of yellow fever vaccine responses in identical twins.

The sample taken for sequencing was PBMCs. These receptors all stem from a woman between 18 and 29 years old in good health.

This clonotype was seen repeatedly, ten times or more. CDR3 protein: CSVAKGTSGEKLFF. The DNA of the CDR3 is TGCAGCGTAGCCAAGGGGACGTCCGGTGAAAAACTGTTTTTT. J is TRBJ1-4 and V is TRBV29-1, with D possibly TRBD1 on 5 matching bases. The V gene's germline CDR1 is SQVTM and CDR2 ANQGSEA. This CDR3 spans 14 amino acids. V shed 6 bases and J shed 7 bases, with 18 bases lying between them.

The V gene is TRBV11-3, the J gene TRBJ2-7; D may be TRBD1 or TRBD2 (5 bases each). The germline V gene encodes CDR1 SGHNT and CDR2 YENEEA. Deletions cut 2 bases from V and 5 bases from J, with 22 bases between. The CDR3 runs 17 residues. The CDR3 DNA reads as TGTGCCAGCAGCTTATGTCCTCCGGGGCTAGGTTTAAACGAGCAGTACGTC. Residues: CASSLCPPGLGLNEQYV.

The V call is TRBV24-1, the J call TRBJ2-1, with TRBD2 matching 16 bases. J was trimmed by 1 base and V by 4 bases; bases with no gene match: 6. The CDR3 runs 19 residues. CDR1 is KGHDR, CDR2 SFDVKD, per germline. The CDR3 protein is CATSETGTSGGGSYNEQFF. The CDR3 nucleotides read TGTGCCACCAGTGAAACCGGGACTAGCGGGGGGGGGTCCTACAATGAGCAGTTCTTC.

This clonotype was observed a handful of times. The genes are TRBV29-1 and TRBJ2-3; 8 nucleotides match TRBD2. This CDR3 region has 13 residues. V lost 5 bases, J lost 4 bases, and 5 bases stayed unmatched. From germline, CDR1 is SQVTM and CDR2 ANQGSEA. CDR3 DNA: TGCAGCGTTCGCCCTAGCGGGTCAGATACGCAGTATTTT. It encodes CSVRPSGSDTQYF.

This chain connects TRBV5-1 to TRBJ2-5; 15 positions agree with TRBD2. CDR3 size: 17 residues. Germline loops: CDR1 SGHRS, CDR2 YFSETQ. With 2 bases clipped from V and 5 bases from J, the junction kept 7 bases outside the gene matches. The CDR3 sequence: CASSLGGLAGGVETQYF. The CDR3 coding sequence is TGCGCCAGCAGCTTAGGGGGACTAGCGGGAGGAGTGGAGACCCAGTACTTC.

This clonotype has a handful of counts. This chain connects TRBV20-1 to TRBJ2-1; D may be TRBD2 (6 bases). Germline lookup yields CDR1 DFQATT and CDR2 SNEGSKA (reference sequence). There are 11 residues in the CDR3. V dropped 6 bases and J dropped 9 bases, with 12 bases sitting between them. CDR3 in DNA: TGCAGTGCCCGTACGGGACTTGAGCAGTTCTTC. Translation: CSARTGLEQFF.

This clonotype was seen ten or more times. The chain carries TRBV12-3 or TRBV12-4 and TRBJ2-1; 8 nucleotides match TRBD1. V lost 6 bases, J lost 11 bases, and 15 bases stayed unmatched. CDR3 length: 15 amino acids. The CDR3 region has the DNA TGTGCCAGCAGCCCGGCGCAGGGGGCGCGGACCCAGCAGTTCTTC. Translation: CASSPAQGARTQQFF.

V is TRBV7-9 and J is TRBJ2-7, with 7 bases identical to TRBD1. The CDR3 length is 15 residues. Germline lookup yields CDR1 SEHNR and CDR2 FQNEAQ (reference sequence). Losses at the gene ends were 2 bases for V and 2 bases for J; bases not matched to a gene: 6. The CDR3 DNA is TGTGCCAGCAGCTTATACAGGGGTGTCGCCTACGAGCAGTACTTC. Amino acid sequence: CASSLYRGVAYEQYF.

A few counts support this clonotype. The genes are TRBV28 and TRBJ2-5; D might be TRBD1 (6 bases). Per the germline V gene, CDR1 is MDHEN and CDR2 is SYDVKM. The CDR3 totals 13 residues. Trimming took off 6 bases at V and 3 bases at J, with 11 bases between the two ends. CDR3 sequence: CASRTRDKETQYF. CDR3 bases: TGTGCCAGCAGGACCAGGGACAAAGAGACCCAGTACTTC.

The chain carries TRBV7-6 and TRBJ2-1, with TRBD2 identical over 12 bases. Germline trimming cut 5 bases from V and 2 bases from J; bases unmatched to any gene: 4. The CDR3 loop spans 16 amino acids. Germline CDR1 SGHVS, CDR2 FNYEAQ. In nucleotides, the CDR3 is TGTGCCAGCAGCCGGACTAGCGGGGATGCCTACAATGAGCAGTTCTTC. It codes for CASSRTSGDAYNEQFF. Using reference TRBV7-6 and TRBJ2-1 for the parts outside the CDR3, the full variable domain is GAGVSQSPRYKVTKRGQDVALRCDPISGHVSLYWYRQALGQGPEFLTYFNYEAQQDKSGLPNDRFSAERPEGSISTLTIQRTEQRDSAMYRCASSRTSGDAYNEQFFGPGTRLTVL.

Many counts were recorded for this clonotype. The rearrangement links TRBV12-3 or TRBV12-4 to TRBJ2-7, with unresolved D. This CDR3 spans 12 amino acids. Trimming left V 6 bases short and J 3 bases short, with 9 bases between. The CDR3 reads CASSPDRYEQYF. Written as DNA, the CDR3 is TGTGCCAGCAGCCCCGACCGCTACGAGCAGTACTTC.

V and J are TRBV2 and TRBJ1-6; TRBD1 matches 9 bases. CDR1 is SNHLY, CDR2 FYNNEI, per germline. The CDR3 contains 16 residues. Trimming took 3 bases from V and 7 from J; bases not matched to a gene: 7. CDR3 loop: CASSDRTGGKNSPLHF. As DNA, the CDR3 is TGTGCCAGCAGTGATAGAACAGGGGGCAAGAATTCACCCCTCCACTTT.

The chain links TRBV4-1 to TRBJ1-5, with unresolved D. Germline V gene sequence: CDR1 MGHRA, CDR2 YSYEKL. The V end was cut by 1 base, the J end by 2 bases, with 15 bases between. This CDR3 spans 17 amino acids. CDR3 bases: TGCGCCAGCAGCCAAGTTAATTTGGTGGCGGGCAATCAGCCCCAGCATTTT. It is translated as CASSQVNLVAGNQPQHF.

This clonotype occurred many times. V usage is TRBV12-3 or TRBV12-4 and J usage is TRBJ2-3; tentatively, D is TRBD2 (6 bases). This CDR3 contains 16 residues. Trimming pared 0 bases from V and 2 bases from J, leaving 12 bases between. CDR3 residues: CASSLALARPTDTQYF. The CDR3 DNA reads TGTGCCAGCAGTTTAGCACTAGCCCGCCCCACAGATACGCAGTATTTT.

The chain employs TRBV4-1 and TRBJ2-6; D is ambiguous. The V gene lost 4 bases and the J gene lost 0 bases, with 13 bases spanning the gap. Germline CDR1 and CDR2: MGHRA and YSYEKL. The CDR3 spans 17 residues. CDR3 sequence: CASSPQAGGSGANVLTF. CDR3 DNA: TGCGCCAGCAGCCCCCAAGCCGGTGGCTCTGGGGCCAACGTCCTGACTTTC.

Only a few counts were recorded for this clonotype. The chain has TRBV20-1 and TRBJ2-1; D call uncertain. Between the trimmed V and J ends, which lost 7 bases and 0 bases, there was a span of 13 bases. There are 14 residues in the CDR3. In germline, CDR1 is DFQATT, CDR2 SNEGSKA (reference sequence). Written as DNA, the CDR3 is TGCAGTGTTCGGAATCCGAGCTCCTACAATGAGCAGTTCTTC. Its translation is CSVRNPSSYNEQFF.

Ten or more counts support this clonotype. J is TRBJ2-7 and V is TRBV10-3; D gene unclear. CDR3 length: 14 amino acids. Germline lookup yields CDR1 ENHRY and CDR2 SYGVKD. The germline V and J ends were trimmed by 0 bases and 4 bases, with 10 bases remaining between them. The CDR3 spells CAISESTPGYEQYF. CDR3 DNA: TGTGCCATCAGTGAGTCCACTCCGGGTTACGAGCAGTACTTC.

This clonotype was seen many times. The rearrangement joins TRBV20-1 to TRBJ1-1; no reliable D call. Trimming removed 1 base at V and 1 base at J, with 10 bases between. The CDR3 has 14 residues. Germline V gene lookup returns CDR1 DFQATT and CDR2 SNEGSKA (reference sequence). The CDR3 DNA reads TGCAGTGCTAGAGTATTAGGACCGAACACTGAAGCTTTCTTT. Its protein product is CSARVLGPNTEAFF.

This clonotype has a handful of counts. The chain links TRBV29-1 to TRBJ2-1; 8 bases are a match to TRBD1. The V gene's germline CDR1 is SQVTM and CDR2 ANQGSEA. The CDR3 length is 13 residues. Trimming cost V 6 bases and J 9 bases; bases outside gene matches: 10. The DNA for the CDR3 is TGCAGCGTGGCGGACAGGGTGGTCGGTGAGCAGTTCTTC. Translated, it gives CSVADRVVGEQFF.

This clonotype has at least ten counts. This rearrangement joins TRBV10-3 to TRBJ2-7; TRBD2 matches at 7 bases. The CDR3 consists of 15 residues. The germline gives CDR1 ENHRY, CDR2 SYGVKD. The V segment lost 3 bases and the J segment 0 bases; nucleotides outside the gene matches: 5. The CDR3 sequence is CAISDPGGSSYEQYF. The CDR3 coding sequence is TGTGCCATCAGTGACCCGGGGGGTAGCTCCTACGAGCAGTACTTC.